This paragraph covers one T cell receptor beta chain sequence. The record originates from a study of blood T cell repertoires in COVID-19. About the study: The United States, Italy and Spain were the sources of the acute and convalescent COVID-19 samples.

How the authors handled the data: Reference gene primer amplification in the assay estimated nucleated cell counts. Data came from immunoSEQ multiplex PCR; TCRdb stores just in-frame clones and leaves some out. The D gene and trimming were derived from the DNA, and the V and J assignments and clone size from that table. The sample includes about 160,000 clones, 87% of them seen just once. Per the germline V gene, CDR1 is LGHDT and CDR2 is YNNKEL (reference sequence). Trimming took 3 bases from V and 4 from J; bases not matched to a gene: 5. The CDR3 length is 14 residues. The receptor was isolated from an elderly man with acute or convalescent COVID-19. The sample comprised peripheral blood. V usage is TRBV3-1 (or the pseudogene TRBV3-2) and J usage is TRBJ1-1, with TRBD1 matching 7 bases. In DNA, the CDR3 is TGTGCCAGCAGCCATCCCGACAGGGCCACTGAAGCTTTCTTT. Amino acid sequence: CASSHPDRATEAFF.